These 16 T cell receptor beta chains were sequenced from one sample in a study of T cell repertoires in cytomegalovirus infection. TCRdb reanalysed the reads using MiXCR and keeps one entry per CDR3 protein. The sample lists 550,000 to 850,000 distinct CDR3 sequences; around a third were seen once. No antigen has been assigned to these receptors. Sequenced here: cultured PBMCs, sampled from culture after CMV antigen stimulation. These receptors came from a human donor in good health (CMV status not recorded). Some clones in this sample may be carry-over from other donors' samples.

This clonotype was seen a few times. This chain links TRBV20-1 with TRBJ2-5, with 10 bases fitting TRBD2. CDR3 length: 16 residues. CDR1 and CDR2 from the germline V gene are DFQATT and SNEGSKA (reference sequence). V shed 5 bases and J 5 bases; nucleotides not matched to a gene: 14. The CDR3 DNA is TGCAGTGCTCCGGGACTAGCGCGCTCCGGGGGGGAGACCCAGTACTTC. As protein: CSAPGLARSGGETQYF.

This rearrangement joins TRBV18 to TRBJ2-7, with 8 bases identical to TRBD1. Trimming cost V 2 bases and J 2 bases; bases outside gene matches: 8. This CDR3 is 16 amino acids long. Germline-derived CDR1 and CDR2 are KGHSH and LQKENI. The CDR3: CASSPKDGTGPYEQYF. The CDR3 DNA reads as TGTGCCAGCTCACCAAAAGATGGGACAGGTCCCTACGAGCAGTACTTC.

V gene TRBV20-1 combines with J gene TRBJ2-1; D is perhaps TRBD2 (5 bases). Trimming left V 0 bases short and J 5 bases short, with 8 bases between. The CDR3 has 13 residues. The germline gives CDR1 DFQATT, CDR2 SNEGSKA (reference sequence). CDR3 in amino acids: CSARDHGDNEQFF. CDR3 nucleotide sequence: TGCAGTGCTAGAGATCACGGGGACAATGAGCAGTTCTTC.

There are many counts of this clonotype. The chain has TRBV7-2 and TRBJ1-6, with TRBD1 matching over 7 bases. The germline CDR1 and CDR2 sequences are SGHTA and FQGNSA. The CDR3 runs 15 residues. The J segment lost 7 bases and the V segment lost 5 bases, leaving 8 bases of the junction unmatched. The CDR3 region has the DNA TGTGCCAGCAGCCTCCCCGGGACAGCAAATTCACCCCTCCACTTT. This codes for CASSLPGTANSPLHF.

The table lists this clonotype with a few counts. In nucleotides, the CDR3 is TGTGCCAGCAGTTCTGTACGGTTTGCAGATACGCAGTATTTT. Translated, it gives CASSSVRFADTQYF. The chain is built from TRBV28 and TRBJ2-3; D ambiguous. V was clipped by 4 bases and J by 4 bases, with 12 bases between them. This CDR3 has 14 amino acids. The V gene's germline CDR1 is MDHEN and CDR2 SYDVKM.

This clonotype was counted a single time. The rearrangement links TRBV19 to TRBJ2-7; 7 bases are a match to TRBD2. After removal of 3 bases from V and 4 bases from J, the junction contained 9 bases not matched to a gene. The germline V gene has CDR1 LNHDA and CDR2 SQIVND (reference sequence). The CDR3 has 15 amino acids. The CDR3 coding sequence is TGTGCCAGTAGTATTAAGGGAGGGAGAATTTACGAGCAGTACTTC. Amino acid sequence: CASSIKGGRIYEQYF.

This clonotype occurred a few times. The V and J genes are TRBV7-2 and TRBJ2-7; 12 bases agree with TRBD2. Looked up from germline, CDR1 is SGHTA and CDR2 is FQGNSA. V dropped 4 bases and J dropped 7; count of bases not matched to a gene: 8. The CDR3 totals 15 residues. The CDR3 protein is CASSSLAGGPGEQYF. In DNA, the CDR3 is TGTGCCAGCAGCTCCCTAGCGGGAGGGCCGGGGGAGCAGTACTTC.

This chain connects TRBV6-1 to TRBJ2-6; 8 nucleotides match TRBD1. Germline V gene lookup returns CDR1 MNHNS and CDR2 SASEGT. The CDR3 runs to 14 residues. With V trimmed by 8 bases and J by 4 bases, 4 bases remained unmatched. CDR3 region: CASPTGAGANVLTF. In DNA, the CDR3 is TGTGCCAGCCCGACAGGGGCCGGGGCCAACGTCCTGACTTTC.

This clonotype was seen more than once but under ten times. The gene calls are TRBV7-2 and TRBJ2-1, with D perhaps matching TRBD2 (7 bases). CDR3 length: 15 amino acids. V dropped 4 bases and J dropped 2 bases, with 12 bases sitting between them. Germline V gene sequence: CDR1 SGHTA, CDR2 FQGNSA. The CDR3 spells CASSYGGAPYNEQFF. The CDR3 region has the DNA TGTGCCAGCAGCTATGGGGGGGCCCCCTACAATGAGCAGTTCTTC. Based on the CDR3 plus reference TRBV7-2 and TRBJ2-1, the full variable domain is GAGVSQSPSNKVTEKGKDVELRCDPISGHTALYWYRQSLGQGLEFLIYFQGNSAPDKSGLPSDRFSAERTGGSVSTLTIQRTQQEDSAVYLCASSYGGAPYNEQFFGPGTRLTVL.

The gene calls are TRBV4-1 and TRBJ1-6, with TRBD1 as a possible D gene (5 bases). Trimming cost V 0 bases and J 15 bases, with 12 bases left between them. CDR1 and CDR2 (germline): MGHRA, YSYEKL. CDR3 length: 13 amino acids. In nucleotides, the CDR3 is TGCGCCAGCAGCCAAGATCGGGGCACCGGCCTCCACTTT. Encoded protein: CASSQDRGTGLHF.

This clonotype was seen a few times. In DNA form, the CDR3 reads TGTGCCATTGGTGCGGGACCGGGACAGCAAGAGACCCAGTACTTC. Translating it yields CAIGAGPGQQETQYF. The V call is TRBV10-3, the J call TRBJ2-5, with D maybe TRBD1 (7 bases). This CDR3 region has 15 residues. V was clipped by 9 bases and J by 2 bases, with 19 bases between them. Germline-derived CDR1 and CDR2 are ENHRY and SYGVKD.

V gene TRBV5-6 combines with J gene TRBJ2-5, with D perhaps matching TRBD2 (5 bases). Germline V CDR1 and CDR2: SGHDT, YYEEEE. V lost 4 bases to trimming and J lost 0 bases, with 13 bases between them. The CDR3 runs 15 residues. This chain's CDR3 is CASSAITRDQETQYF. The CDR3, as DNA: TGTGCCAGCAGCGCAATTACGAGGGACCAAGAGACCCAGTACTTC. The variable domain in full, with the rest retrieved from reference TRBV5-6 and TRBJ2-5, is DAGVTQSPTHLIKTRGQQVTLRCSPKSGHDTVSWYQQALGQGPQFIFQYYEEEERQRGNFPDRFSGHQFPNYSSELNVNALLLGDSALYLCASSAITRDQETQYFGPGTRLLVL.

V usage is TRBV2 and J usage is TRBJ2-7; 9 bases map to TRBD1. Germline V CDR1 and CDR2: SNHLY, FYNNEI. V lost 7 bases, J lost 5 bases, and 6 bases stayed unmatched. There are 13 residues in the CDR3. CDR3 DNA sequence: TGTGCCAGCACCCCGGGACAGGGTAACGAGCAGTACTTC. Protein: CASTPGQGNEQYF.

The table lists this clonotype with a few counts. The V call is TRBV7-2, the J call TRBJ2-5; 11 nucleotides align to TRBD2. The CDR3 runs 15 residues. In germline, CDR1 is SGHTA, CDR2 FQGNSA. Unmatched junction bases numbered 2, after V lost 4 bases and J lost 1 base. The CDR3 here is CASSSGTSGQETQYF. Written as DNA, the CDR3 is TGTGCCAGCAGCTCCGGGACTAGCGGCCAAGAGACCCAGTACTTC.

This clonotype appeared a few times. The chain uses TRBV5-4 and TRBJ2-3, with 7 bases identical to TRBD2. CDR1 is SGHNT and CDR2 is YYREEE in the germline V gene (reference sequence). V shed 3 bases and J 3 bases; nucleotides not matched to a gene: 16. The CDR3 has 18 amino acids. CDR3: CASSSLGGRSPTTDTQYF. CDR3 coding DNA: TGTGCCAGCAGCTCCCTGGGGGGGAGGAGCCCGACAACAGATACGCAGTATTTT.

V and J are TRBV10-3 and TRBJ2-6; a weak D match, TRBD1 (6 bases). This CDR3 has 15 residues. Germline CDR1 is ENHRY and CDR2 is SYGVKD. V was cut by 5 bases and J by 1 base, with 9 bases left in between. DNA for the CDR3: TGTGCCATCAGTTCAGGGGAGTCTGGGGCCAACGTCCTGACTTTC. Residues: CAISSGESGANVLTF.